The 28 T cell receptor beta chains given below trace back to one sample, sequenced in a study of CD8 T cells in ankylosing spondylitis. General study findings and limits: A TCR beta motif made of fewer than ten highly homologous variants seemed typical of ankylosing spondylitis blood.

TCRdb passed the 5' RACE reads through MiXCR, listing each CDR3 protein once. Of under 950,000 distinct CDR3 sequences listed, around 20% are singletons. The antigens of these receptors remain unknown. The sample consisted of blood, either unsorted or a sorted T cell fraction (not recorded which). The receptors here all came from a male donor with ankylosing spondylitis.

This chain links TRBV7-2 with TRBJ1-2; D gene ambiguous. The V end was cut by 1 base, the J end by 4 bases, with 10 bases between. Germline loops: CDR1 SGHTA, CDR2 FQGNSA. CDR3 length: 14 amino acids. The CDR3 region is CASSLVVVGYGYTF. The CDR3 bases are TGTGCCAGCAGCTTAGTGGTCGTTGGCTATGGCTACACCTTC.

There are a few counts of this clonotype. CDR3 nucleotide sequence: TGCAGCGTTGAATCTCTAGCGGGAGGGGGAGGAAACAATGAGCAGTTCTTC. Its protein is CSVESLAGGGGNNEQFF. This sequence joins TRBV29-1 and TRBJ2-1, with TRBD2 identical over 12 bases. CDR3 size: 17 residues. The germline V gene has CDR1 SQVTM and CDR2 ANQGSEA. The J segment lost 5 bases and the V segment lost 2 bases, leaving 10 bases of the junction unmatched.

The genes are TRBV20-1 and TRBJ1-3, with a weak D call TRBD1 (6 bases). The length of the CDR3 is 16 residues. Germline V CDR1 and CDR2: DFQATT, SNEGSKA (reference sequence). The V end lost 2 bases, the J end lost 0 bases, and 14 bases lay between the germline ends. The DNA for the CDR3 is TGCAGTGCTAGACCGATTAGGGGGGACTCTGGAAACACCATATATTTT. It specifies CSARPIRGDSGNTIYF.

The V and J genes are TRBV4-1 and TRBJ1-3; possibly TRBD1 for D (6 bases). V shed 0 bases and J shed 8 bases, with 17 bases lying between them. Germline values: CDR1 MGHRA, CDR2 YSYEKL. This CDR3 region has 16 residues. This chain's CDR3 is CASSQDRGGSGDTIYF. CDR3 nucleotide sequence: TGCGCCAGCAGCCAAGACAGAGGGGGTTCGGGGGACACCATATATTTT.

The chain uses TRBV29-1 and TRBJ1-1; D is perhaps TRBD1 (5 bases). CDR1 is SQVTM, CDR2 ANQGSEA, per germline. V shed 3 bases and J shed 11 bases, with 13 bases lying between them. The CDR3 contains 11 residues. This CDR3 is CSVEWGELAFF. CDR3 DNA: TGCAGCGTTGAGTGGGGCGAGTTGGCTTTCTTT.

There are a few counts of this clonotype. CDR3 DNA: TGTGCCAGCAGCGATGGAGGTGGGAGGGTCGAGCAGTACTTC. Translated, it gives CASSDGGGRVEQYF. This chain joins TRBV12-3 or TRBV12-4 and TRBJ2-7; 7 bases align to TRBD2. CDR3 length: 14 amino acids. The ends lost 6 bases at V and 6 bases at J; junction bases unmatched: 11.

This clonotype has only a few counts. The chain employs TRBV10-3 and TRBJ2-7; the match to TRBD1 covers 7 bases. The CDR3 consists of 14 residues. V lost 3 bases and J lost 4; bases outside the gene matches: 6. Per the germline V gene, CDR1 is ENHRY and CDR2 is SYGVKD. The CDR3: CAISDIDRAYEQYF. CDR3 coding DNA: TGTGCCATCAGTGATATTGACAGGGCTTACGAGCAGTACTTC.

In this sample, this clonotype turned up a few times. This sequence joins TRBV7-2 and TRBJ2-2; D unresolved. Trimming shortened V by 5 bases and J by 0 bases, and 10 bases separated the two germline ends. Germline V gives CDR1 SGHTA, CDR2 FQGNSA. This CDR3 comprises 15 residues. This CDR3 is CASSPSATNTGELFF. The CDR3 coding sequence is TGTGCCAGCAGCCCCTCGGCGACGAACACCGGGGAGCTGTTTTTT.

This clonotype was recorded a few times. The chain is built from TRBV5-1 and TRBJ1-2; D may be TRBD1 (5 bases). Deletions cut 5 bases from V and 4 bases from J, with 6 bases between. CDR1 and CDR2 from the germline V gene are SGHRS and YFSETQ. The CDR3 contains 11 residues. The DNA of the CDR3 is TGCGCCAGCAGAGGGGTCTATGGCTACACCTTC. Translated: CASRGVYGYTF.

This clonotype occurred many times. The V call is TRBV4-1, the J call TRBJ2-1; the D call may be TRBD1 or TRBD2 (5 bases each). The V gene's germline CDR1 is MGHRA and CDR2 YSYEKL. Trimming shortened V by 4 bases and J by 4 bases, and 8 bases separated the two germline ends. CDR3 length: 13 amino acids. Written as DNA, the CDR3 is TGCGCCAGCAGCCGGGGACCGTACAATGAGCAGTTCTTC. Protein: CASSRGPYNEQFF.

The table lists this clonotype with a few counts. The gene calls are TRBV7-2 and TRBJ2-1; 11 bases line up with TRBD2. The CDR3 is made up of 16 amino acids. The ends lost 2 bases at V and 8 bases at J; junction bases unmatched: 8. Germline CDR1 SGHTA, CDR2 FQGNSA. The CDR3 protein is CASSLSLAGGSDEQFF. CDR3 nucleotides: TGTGCCAGCAGCTTATCCCTAGCGGGAGGAAGCGATGAGCAGTTCTTC. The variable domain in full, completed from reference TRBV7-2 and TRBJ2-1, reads GAGVSQSPSNKVTEKGKDVELRCDPISGHTALYWYRQSLGQGLEFLIYFQGNSAPDKSGLPSDRFSAERTGGSVSTLTIQRTQQEDSAVYLCASSLSLAGGSDEQFFGPGTRLTVL.

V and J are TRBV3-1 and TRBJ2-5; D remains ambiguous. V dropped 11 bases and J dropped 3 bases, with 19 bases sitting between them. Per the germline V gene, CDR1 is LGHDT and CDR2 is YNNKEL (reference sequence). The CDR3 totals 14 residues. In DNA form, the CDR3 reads TGTGCCTCCTCCCAGCAGATCGCAGAAGAGACCCAGTACTTC. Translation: CASSQQIAEETQYF.

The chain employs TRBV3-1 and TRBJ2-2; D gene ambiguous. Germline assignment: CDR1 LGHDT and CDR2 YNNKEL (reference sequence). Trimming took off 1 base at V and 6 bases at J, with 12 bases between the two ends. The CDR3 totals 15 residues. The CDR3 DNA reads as TGTGCCAGCAGCCAAGCCGAGCCCAGTCCCGGGGAGCTGTTTTTT. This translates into CASSQAEPSPGELFF.

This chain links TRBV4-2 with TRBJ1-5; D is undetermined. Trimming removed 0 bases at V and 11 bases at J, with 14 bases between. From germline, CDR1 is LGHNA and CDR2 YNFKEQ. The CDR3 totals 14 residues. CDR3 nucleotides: TGTGCCAGCAGCCAAGATGCGCGGTCTAAGGCCCAGCATTTT. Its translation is CASSQDARSKAQHF.

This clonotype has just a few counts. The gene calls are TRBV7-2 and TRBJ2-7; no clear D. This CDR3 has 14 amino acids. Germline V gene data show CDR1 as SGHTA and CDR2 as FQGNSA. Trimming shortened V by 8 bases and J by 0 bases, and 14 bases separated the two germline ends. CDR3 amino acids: CASSIGYSSYEQYF. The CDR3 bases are TGTGCCAGCTCGATTGGCTACAGCTCCTACGAGCAGTACTTC.

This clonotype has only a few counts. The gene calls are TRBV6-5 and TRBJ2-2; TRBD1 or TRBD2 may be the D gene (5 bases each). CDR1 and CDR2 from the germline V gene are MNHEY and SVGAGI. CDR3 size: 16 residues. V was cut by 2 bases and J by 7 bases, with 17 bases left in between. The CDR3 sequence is CASSYPPGPQHGELFF. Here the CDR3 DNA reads TGTGCCAGCAGTTACCCCCCGGGACCCCAACACGGGGAGCTGTTTTTT.

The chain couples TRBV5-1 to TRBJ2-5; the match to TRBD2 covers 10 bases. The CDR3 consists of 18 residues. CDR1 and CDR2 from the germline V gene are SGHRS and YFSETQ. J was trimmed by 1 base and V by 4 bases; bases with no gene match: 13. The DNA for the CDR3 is TGCGCCAGCAGCATTGGGCTAGCGGGAGTGGGGGCCCAAGAGACCCAGTACTTC. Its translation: CASSIGLAGVGAQETQYF.

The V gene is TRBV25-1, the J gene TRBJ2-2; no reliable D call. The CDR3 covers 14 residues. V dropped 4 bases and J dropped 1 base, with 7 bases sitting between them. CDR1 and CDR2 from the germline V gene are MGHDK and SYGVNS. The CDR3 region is CASSGIGNTGELFF. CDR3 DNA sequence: TGTGCCAGCAGTGGAATCGGGAACACCGGGGAGCTGTTTTTT.

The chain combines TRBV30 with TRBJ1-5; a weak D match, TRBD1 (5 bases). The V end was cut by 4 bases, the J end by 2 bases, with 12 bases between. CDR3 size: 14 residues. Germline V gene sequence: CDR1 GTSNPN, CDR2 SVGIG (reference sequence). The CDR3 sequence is CAWTQGKGNQPQHF. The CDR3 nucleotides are TGTGCCTGGACCCAGGGTAAAGGCAATCAGCCCCAGCATTTT.

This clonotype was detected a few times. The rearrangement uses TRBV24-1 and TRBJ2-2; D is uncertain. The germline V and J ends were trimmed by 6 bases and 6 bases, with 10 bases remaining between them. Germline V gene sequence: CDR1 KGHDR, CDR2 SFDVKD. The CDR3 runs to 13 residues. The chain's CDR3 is CATSPTGPGELFF. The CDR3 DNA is TGTGCCACCAGTCCGACCGGGCCCGGGGAGCTGTTTTTT.

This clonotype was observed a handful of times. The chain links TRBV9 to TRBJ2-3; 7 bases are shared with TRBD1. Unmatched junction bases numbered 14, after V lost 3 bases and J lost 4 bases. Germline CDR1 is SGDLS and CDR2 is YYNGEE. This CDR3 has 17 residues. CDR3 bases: TGTGCCAGCAGCGGACCACAGGGGTTCTCGTCCGCAGATACGCAGTATTTT. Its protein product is CASSGPQGFSSADTQYF.

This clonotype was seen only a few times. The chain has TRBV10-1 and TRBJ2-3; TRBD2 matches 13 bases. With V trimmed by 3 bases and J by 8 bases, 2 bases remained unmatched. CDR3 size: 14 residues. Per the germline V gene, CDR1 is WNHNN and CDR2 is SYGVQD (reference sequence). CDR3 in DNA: TGCGCCAGCAGTGAAAGGACTAGCGGGGGTACGCAGTATTTT. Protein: CASSERTSGGTQYF.

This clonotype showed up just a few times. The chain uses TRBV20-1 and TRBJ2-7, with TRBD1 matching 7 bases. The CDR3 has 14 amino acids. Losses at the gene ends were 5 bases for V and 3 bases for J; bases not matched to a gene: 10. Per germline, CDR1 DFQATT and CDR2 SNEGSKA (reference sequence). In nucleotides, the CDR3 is TGCAGTGCTTATGCCCCGGGACAGAACTACGAGCAGTACTTC. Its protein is CSAYAPGQNYEQYF.

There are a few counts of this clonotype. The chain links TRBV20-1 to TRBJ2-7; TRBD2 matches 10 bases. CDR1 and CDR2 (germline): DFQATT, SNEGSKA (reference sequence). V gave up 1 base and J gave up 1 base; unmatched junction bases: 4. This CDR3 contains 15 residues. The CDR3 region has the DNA TGCAGTGCTAGAGCCGGGACTAGCGAGTCCTACGAGCAGTACTTC. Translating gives CSARAGTSESYEQYF.

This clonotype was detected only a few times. CDR3 loop: CASRSWEEQPQHF. The CDR3, as DNA: TGTGCCAGCAGGTCCTGGGAAGAACAGCCCCAGCATTTT. V usage is TRBV12-3 or TRBV12-4 and J usage is TRBJ1-5; D gene unclear. The CDR3 length is 13 residues. Trimming shortened V by 6 bases and J by 7 bases, and 13 bases separated the two germline ends.

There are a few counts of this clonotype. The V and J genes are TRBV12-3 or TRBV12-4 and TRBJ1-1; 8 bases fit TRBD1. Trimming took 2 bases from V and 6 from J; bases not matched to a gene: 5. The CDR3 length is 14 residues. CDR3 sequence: CASSLNTGGAEAFF. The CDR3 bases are TGTGCCAGCAGTTTAAATACAGGGGGAGCTGAAGCTTTCTTT.

In DNA, the CDR3 is TGTGCCAGCTCACCGAGAGCTTGGATGAACACTGAAGCTTTCTTT. Translated, it gives CASSPRAWMNTEAFF. V usage is TRBV18 and J usage is TRBJ1-1; no definite D call. CDR1 and CDR2 from the germline V gene are KGHSH and LQKENI. V was clipped by 3 bases and J by 0 bases, with 11 bases between them. This CDR3 spans 15 amino acids.

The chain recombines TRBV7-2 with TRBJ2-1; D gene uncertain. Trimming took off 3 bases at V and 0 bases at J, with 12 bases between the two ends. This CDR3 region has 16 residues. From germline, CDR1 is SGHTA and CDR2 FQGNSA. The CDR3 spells CASSFGQLSSYNEQFF. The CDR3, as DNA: TGTGCCAGCAGCTTTGGTCAGTTATCCTCCTACAATGAGCAGTTCTTC.